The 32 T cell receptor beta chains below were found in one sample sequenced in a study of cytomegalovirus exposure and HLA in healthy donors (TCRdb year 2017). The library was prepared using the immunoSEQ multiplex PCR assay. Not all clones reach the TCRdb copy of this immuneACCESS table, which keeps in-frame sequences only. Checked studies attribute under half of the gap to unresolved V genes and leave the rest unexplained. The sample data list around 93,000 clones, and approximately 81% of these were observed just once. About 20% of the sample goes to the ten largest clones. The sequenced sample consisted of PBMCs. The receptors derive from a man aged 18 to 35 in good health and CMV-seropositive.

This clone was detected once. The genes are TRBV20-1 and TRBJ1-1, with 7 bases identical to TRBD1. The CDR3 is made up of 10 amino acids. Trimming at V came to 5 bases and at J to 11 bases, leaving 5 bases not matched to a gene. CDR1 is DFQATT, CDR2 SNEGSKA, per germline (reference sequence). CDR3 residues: CSALDRDAFF. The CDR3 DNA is TGCAGTGCTTTAGACAGGGACGCTTTCTTT.

The CDR3 region has the DNA TGTGCCAGCAGCGCCCCGGGACAGCAAGAGACCCAGTACTTC. It yields the protein CASSAPGQQETQYF. This chain joins TRBV5-4 and TRBJ2-5; 7 nucleotides line up with TRBD1. CDR1 and CDR2 (germline): SGHNT, YYREEE (reference sequence). The CDR3 has 14 amino acids. V was pared by 4 bases and J by 2 bases, with 5 bases of the junction left unmatched.

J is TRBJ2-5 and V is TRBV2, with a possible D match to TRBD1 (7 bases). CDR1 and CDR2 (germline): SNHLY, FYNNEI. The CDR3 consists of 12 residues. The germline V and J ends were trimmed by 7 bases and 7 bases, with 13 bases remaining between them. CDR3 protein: CASTRGVGTQYF. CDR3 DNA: TGTGCCAGCACCAGGGGGGTTGGGACCCAGTACTTC.

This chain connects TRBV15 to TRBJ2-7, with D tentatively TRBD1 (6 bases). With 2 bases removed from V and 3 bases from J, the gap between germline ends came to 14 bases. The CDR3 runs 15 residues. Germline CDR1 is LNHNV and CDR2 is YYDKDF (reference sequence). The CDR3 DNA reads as TGTGCCACCAGCAGAAGCCCGGGACAACTCTACGAGCAGTACTTC. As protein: CATSRSPGQLYEQYF.

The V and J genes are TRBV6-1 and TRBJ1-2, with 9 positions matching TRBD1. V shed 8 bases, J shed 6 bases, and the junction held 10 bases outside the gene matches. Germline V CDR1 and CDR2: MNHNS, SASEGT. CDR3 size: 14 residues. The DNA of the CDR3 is TGTGCCAGCCGTCAATCCACAGGGGGCGATGGCTACACCTTC. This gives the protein CASRQSTGGDGYTF.

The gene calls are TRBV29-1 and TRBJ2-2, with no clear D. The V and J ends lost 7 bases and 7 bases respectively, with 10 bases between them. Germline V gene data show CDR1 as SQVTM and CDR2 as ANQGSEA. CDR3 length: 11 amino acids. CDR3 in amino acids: CSGLAHGELFF. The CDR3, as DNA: TGCAGCGGGTTGGCACACGGGGAGCTGTTTTTT.

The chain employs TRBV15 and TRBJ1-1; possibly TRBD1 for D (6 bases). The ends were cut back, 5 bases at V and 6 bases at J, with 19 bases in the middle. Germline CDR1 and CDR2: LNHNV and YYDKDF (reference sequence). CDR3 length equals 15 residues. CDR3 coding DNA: TGTGCCACCAGCGACCCGGGACACTCAATAGCTGAAGCTTTCTTT. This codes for CATSDPGHSIAEAFF.

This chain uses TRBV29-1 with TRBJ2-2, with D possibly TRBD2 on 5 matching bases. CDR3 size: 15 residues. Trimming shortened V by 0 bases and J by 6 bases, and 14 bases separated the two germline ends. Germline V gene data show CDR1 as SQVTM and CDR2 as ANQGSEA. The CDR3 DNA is TGCAGCGTTGAAGAACCCCCGGGGTTGGCCGGGGAGCTGTTTTTT. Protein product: CSVEEPPGLAGELFF.

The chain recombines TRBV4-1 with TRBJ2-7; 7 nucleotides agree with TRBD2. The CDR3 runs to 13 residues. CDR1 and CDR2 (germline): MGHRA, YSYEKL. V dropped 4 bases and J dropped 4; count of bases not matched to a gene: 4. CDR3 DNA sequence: TGCGCCAGCAGCCCAGGGAGGGGTTACGAGCAGTACGTC. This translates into CASSPGRGYEQYV.

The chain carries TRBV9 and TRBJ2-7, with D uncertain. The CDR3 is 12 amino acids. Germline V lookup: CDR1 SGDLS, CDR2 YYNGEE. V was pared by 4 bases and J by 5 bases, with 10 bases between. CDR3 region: CASSSSSHEQYF. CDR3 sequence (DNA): TGTGCCAGCAGCTCGAGTTCCCACGAGCAGTACTTC.

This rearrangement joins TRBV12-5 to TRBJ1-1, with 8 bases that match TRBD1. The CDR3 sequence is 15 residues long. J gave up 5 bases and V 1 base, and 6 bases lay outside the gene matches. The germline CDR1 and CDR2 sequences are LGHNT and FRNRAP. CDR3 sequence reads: CASGLGDRLKTEAFF. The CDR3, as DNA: TGTGCTAGTGGTTTGGGGGACAGGCTTAAGACTGAAGCTTTCTTT.

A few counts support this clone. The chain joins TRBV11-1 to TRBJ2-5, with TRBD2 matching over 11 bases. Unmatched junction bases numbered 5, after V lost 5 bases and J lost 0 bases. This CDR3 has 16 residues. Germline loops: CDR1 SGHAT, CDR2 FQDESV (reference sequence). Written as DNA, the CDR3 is TGTGCCAGCAGCCCCTTGACTAGCGGGAACCAAGAGACCCAGTACTTC. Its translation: CASSPLTSGNQETQYF.

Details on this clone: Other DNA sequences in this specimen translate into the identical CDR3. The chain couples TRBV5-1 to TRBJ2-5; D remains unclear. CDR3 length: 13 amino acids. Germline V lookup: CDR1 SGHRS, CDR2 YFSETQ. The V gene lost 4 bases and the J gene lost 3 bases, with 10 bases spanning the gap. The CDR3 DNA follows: TGCGCCAGCAGCCCCAGACGGGAAGAGACCCAGTACTTC. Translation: CASSPRREETQYF.

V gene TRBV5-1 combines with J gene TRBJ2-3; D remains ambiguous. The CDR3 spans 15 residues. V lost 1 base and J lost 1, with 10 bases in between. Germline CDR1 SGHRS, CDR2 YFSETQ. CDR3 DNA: TGCGCCAGCAGCTTGTTTGCCACTCGCACAGATACGCAGTATTTT. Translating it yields CASSLFATRTDTQYF.

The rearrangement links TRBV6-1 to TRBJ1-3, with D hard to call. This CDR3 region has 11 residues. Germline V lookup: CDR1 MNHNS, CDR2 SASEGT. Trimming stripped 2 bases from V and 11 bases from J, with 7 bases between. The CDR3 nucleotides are TGTGCCAGCAGTGAATGGCAGGCCATATATTTT. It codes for CASSEWQAIYF.

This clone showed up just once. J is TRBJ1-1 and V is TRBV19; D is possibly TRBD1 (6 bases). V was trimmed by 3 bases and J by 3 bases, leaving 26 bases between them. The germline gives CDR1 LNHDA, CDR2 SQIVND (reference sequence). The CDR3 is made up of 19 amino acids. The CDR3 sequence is CASSMAPTGGGYRDTEAFF. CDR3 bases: TGTGCCAGTAGTATGGCGCCGACGGGGGGGGGTTACAGGGACACTGAAGCTTTCTTT.

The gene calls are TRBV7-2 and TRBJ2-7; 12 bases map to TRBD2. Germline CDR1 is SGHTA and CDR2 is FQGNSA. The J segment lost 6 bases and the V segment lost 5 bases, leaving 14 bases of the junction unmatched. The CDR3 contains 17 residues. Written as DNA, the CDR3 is TGTGCCAGCAGCATTCTAGCGGGAGGGCCGCCCGCAATCGAGCAGTACTTC. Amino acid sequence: CASSILAGGPPAIEQYF.

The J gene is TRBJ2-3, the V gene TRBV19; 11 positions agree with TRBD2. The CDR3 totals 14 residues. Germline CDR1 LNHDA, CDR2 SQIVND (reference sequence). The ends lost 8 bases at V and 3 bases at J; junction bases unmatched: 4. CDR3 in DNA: TGTGCCAGTCGACTAGCGGGAAGAACAGATACGCAGTATTTT. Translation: CASRLAGRTDTQYF.

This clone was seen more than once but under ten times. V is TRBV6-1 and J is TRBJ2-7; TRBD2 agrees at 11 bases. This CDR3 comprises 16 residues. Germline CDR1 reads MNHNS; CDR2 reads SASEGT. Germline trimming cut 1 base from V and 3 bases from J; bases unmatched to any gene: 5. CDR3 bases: TGTGCCAGCAGTGAAGAGCTAGCGGGGGGCTACTACGAGCAGTACTTC. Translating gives CASSEELAGGYYEQYF.

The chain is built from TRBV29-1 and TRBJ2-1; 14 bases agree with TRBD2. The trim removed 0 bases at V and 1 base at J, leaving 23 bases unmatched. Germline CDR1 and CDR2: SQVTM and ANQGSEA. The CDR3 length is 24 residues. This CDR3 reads CSVEDRSIDQRGLAGGMSYNEQFF. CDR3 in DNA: TGCAGCGTTGAAGATAGGTCTATAGACCAAAGAGGACTAGCGGGAGGCATGTCCTACAATGAGCAGTTCTTC.

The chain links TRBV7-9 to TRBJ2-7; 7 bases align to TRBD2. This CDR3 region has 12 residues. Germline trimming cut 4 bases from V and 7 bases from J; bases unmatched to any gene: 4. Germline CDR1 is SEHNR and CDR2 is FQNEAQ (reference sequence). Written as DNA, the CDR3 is TGTGCCAGCAGCTGGGGGGGGGAGGAGCAGTACTTC. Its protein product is CASSWGGEEQYF.

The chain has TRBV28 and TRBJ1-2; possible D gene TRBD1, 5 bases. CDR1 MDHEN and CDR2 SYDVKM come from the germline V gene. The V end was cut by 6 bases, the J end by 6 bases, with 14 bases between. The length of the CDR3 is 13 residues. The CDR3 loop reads CASRFSRDDGYTF. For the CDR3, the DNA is TGTGCCAGCAGGTTCTCCAGGGATGATGGCTACACCTTC.

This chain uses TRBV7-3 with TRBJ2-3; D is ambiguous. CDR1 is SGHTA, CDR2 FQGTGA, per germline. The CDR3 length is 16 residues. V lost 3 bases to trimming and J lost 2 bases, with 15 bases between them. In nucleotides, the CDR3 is TGTGCCAGCAGCTTTCGGGTCTCCGGCAACACAGATACGCAGTATTTT. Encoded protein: CASSFRVSGNTDTQYF.

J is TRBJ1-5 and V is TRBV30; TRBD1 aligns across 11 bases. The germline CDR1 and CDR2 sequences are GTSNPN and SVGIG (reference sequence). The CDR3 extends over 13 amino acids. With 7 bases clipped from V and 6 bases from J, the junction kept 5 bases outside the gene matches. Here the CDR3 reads CALGQGGSQPQHF. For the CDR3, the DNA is TGTGCCTTGGGACAGGGGGGGTCTCAGCCCCAGCATTTT.

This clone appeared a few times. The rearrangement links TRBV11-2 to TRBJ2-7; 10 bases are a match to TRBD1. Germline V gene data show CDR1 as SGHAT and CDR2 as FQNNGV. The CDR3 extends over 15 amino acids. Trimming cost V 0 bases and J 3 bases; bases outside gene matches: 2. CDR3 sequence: CASSLDRDRGYEQYF. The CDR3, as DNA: TGTGCCAGCAGCTTAGATCGGGACAGGGGCTACGAGCAGTACTTC.

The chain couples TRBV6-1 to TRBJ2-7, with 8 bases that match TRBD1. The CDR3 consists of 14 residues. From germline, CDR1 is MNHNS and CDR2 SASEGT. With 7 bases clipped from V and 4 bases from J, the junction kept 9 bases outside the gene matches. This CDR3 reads CASNGLGQEYEQYF. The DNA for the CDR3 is TGTGCCAGCAACGGGTTGGGACAGGAGTACGAGCAGTACTTC.

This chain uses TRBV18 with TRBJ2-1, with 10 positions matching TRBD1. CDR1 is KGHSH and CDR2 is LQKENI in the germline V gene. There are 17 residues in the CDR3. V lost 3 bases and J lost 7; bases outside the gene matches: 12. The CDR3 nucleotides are TGTGCCAGCTCACCCCTGGGGTGGGGACAGGGGATAAATGAGCAGTTCTTC. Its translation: CASSPLGWGQGINEQFF.

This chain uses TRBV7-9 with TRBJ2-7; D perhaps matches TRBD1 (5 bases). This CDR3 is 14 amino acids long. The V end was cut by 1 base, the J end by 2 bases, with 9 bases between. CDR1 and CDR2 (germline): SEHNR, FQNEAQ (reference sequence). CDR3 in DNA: TGTGCCAGCAGCTTAGACAGGCCAACCTACGAGCAGTACTTC. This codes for CASSLDRPTYEQYF.

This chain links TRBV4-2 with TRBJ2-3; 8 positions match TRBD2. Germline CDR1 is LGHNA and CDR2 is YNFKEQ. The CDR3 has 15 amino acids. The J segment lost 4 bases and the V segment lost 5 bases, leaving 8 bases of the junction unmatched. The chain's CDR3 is CASSYGTSFPDTQYF. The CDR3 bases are TGTGCCAGCAGCTACGGGACTAGTTTCCCAGATACGCAGTATTTT.

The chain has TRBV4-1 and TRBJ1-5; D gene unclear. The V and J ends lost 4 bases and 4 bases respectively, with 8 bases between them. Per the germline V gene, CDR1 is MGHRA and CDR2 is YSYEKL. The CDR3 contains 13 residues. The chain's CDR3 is CASSRASNQPQHF. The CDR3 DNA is TGCGCCAGCAGCCGGGCCTCAAATCAGCCCCAGCATTTT.

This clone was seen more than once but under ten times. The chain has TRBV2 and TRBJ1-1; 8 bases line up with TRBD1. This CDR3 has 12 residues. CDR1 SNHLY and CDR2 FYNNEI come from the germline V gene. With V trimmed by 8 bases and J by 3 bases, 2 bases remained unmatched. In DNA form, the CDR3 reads TGTGCCAGCGCGGACAGGGACACTGAAGCTTTCTTT. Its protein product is CASADRDTEAFF.

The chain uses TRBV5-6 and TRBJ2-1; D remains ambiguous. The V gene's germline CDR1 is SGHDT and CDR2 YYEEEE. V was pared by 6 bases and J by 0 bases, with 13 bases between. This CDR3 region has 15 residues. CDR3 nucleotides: TGTGCCAGCACCCCTGTGGAGAGCTCCTACAATGAGCAGTTCTTC. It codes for CASTPVESSYNEQFF.